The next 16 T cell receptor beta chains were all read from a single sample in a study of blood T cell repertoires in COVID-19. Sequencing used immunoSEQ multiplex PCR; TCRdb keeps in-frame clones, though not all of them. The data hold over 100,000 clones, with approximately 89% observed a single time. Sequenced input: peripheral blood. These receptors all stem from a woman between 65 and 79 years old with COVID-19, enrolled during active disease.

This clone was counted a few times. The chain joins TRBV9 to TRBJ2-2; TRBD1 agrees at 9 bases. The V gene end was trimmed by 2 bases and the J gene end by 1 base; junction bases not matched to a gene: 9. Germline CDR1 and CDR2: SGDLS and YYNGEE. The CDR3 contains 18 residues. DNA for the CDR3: TGTGCCAGCAGCGTGGGGAGACGGGGACAGGGGAACACCGGGGAGCTGTTTTTT. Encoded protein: CASSVGRRGQGNTGELFF.

DNA for the CDR3: TGTGCCAGCTCACCTTCTTTCGACAGATTCTACACCTTC. It codes for CASSPSFDRFYTF. The chain has TRBV18 and TRBJ1-2; the D gene is possibly TRBD1 (5 bases). Germline V gene lookup returns CDR1 KGHSH and CDR2 LQKENI. Trimming removed 3 bases from V and 10 bases from J, with 15 bases in between. This CDR3 is 13 amino acids long.

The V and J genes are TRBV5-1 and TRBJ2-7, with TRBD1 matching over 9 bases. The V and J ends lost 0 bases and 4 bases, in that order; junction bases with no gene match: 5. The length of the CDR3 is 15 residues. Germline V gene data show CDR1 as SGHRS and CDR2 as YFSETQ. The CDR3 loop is CASSLAGTGSYEQYF. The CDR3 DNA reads TGCGCCAGCAGCTTGGCCGGGACAGGGAGTTACGAGCAGTACTTC.

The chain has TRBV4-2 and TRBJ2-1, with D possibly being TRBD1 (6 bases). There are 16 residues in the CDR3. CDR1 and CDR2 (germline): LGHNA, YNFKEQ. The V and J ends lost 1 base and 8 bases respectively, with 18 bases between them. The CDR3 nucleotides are TGTGCCAGCAGCCAAGGGACTGGGGGCCAGCATGATGAGCAGTTCTTC. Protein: CASSQGTGGQHDEQFF.

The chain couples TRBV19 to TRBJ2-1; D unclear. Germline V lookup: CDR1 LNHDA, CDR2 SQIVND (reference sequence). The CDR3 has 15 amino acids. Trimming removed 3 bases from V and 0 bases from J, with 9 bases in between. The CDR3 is CASSIDTYSYNEQFF. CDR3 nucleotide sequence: TGTGCCAGTAGTATCGACACTTACTCCTACAATGAGCAGTTCTTC.

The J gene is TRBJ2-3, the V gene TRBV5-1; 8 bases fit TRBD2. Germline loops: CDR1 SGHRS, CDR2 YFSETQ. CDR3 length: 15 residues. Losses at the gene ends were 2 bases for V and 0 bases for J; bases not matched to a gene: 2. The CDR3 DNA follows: TGCGCCAGCAGCTTTAGCGGGGTCAGCACAGATACGCAGTATTTT. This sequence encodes CASSFSGVSTDTQYF.

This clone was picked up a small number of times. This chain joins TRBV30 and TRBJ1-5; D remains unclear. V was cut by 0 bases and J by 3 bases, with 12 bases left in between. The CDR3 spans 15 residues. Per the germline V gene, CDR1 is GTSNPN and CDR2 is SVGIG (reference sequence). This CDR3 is CAWSVRGSLNQPQHF. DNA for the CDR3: TGTGCCTGGAGTGTTCGAGGCAGTCTCAATCAGCCCCAGCATTTT.

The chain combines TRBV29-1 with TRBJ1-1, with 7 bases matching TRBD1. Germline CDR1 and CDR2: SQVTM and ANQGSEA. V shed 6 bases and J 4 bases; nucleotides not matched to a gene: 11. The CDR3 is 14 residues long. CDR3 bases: TGCAGCGTGCCGGGACAGTCAGGAGGCACTGAAGCTTTCTTT. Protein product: CSVPGQSGGTEAFF.

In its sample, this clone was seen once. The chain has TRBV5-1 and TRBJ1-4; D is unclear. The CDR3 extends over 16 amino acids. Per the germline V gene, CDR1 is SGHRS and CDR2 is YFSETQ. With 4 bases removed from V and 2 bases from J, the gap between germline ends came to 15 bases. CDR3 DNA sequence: TGCGCCAGCAGCCTTATCGGGTCGTTGACTAATGAAAAACTGTTTTTT. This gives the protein CASSLIGSLTNEKLFF.

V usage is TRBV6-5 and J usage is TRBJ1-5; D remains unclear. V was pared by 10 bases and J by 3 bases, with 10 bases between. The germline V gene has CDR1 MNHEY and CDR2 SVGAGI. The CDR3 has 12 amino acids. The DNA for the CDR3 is TGTGCCACTTCAGTAGCCAATCAGCCCCAGCATTTT. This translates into CATSVANQPQHF.

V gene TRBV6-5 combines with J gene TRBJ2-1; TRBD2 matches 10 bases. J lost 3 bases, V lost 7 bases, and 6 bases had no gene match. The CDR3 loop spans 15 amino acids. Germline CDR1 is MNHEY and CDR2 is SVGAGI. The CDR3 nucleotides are TGTGCCAGCAAAAAAGGGACTAGCGACTACAATGAGCAGTTCTTC. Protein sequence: CASKKGTSDYNEQFF.

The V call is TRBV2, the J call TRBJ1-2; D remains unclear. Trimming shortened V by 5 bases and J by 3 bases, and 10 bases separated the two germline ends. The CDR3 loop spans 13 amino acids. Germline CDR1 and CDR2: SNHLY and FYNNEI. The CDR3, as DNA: TGTGCCAGCAGTTCCGTCACGGACTATGGCTACACCTTC. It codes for CASSSVTDYGYTF.

CDR3: CASRTQGDGSPLHF. In DNA, the CDR3 is TGTGCCAGCAGAACTCAGGGTGATGGTTCACCCCTCCACTTT. V gene TRBV28 combines with J gene TRBJ1-6, with D possibly TRBD1 on 5 matching bases. The CDR3 is 14 amino acids. Germline CDR1 and CDR2: MDHEN and SYDVKM. The V end lost 6 bases, the J end lost 9 bases, and 15 bases lay between the germline ends.

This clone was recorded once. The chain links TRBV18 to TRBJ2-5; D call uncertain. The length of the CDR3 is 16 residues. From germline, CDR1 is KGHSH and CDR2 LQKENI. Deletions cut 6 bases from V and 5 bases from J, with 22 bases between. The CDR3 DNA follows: TGTGCCAGCTCGCTCAATGGGCATTGGATGGCGGAGACCCAGTACTTC. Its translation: CASSLNGHWMAETQYF.

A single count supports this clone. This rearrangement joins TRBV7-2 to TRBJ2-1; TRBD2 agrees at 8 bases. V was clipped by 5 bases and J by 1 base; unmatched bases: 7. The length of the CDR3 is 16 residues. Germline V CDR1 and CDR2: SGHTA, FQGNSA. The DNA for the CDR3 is TGTGCCAGCAGCCCCAAAGCGGGGGCGTCCTACAATGAGCAGTTCTTC. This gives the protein CASSPKAGASYNEQFF. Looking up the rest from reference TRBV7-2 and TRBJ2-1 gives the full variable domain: GAGVSQSPSNKVTEKGKDVELRCDPISGHTALYWYRQSLGQGLEFLIYFQGNSAPDKSGLPSDRFSAERTGGSVSTLTIQRTQQEDSAVYLCASSPKAGASYNEQFFGPGTRLTVL.

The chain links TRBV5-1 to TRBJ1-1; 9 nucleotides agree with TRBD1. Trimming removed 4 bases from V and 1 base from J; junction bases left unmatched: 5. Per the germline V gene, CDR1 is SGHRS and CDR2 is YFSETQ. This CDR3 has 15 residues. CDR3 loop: CASSPRTGENTEAFF. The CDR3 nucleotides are TGCGCCAGCAGCCCCCGGACAGGGGAGAACACTGAAGCTTTCTTT.